This TCR beta chain comes out of a study of shared clonotypes between healthy human individuals. Study-wide results and limits: On the whole, naive subsets had larger estimated richness than memory subsets had.

Genomic DNA per cell subset filled all wells of several immunoSEQ plates. Measured with immunoSEQ multiplex PCR; TCRdb has only the in-frame clones, and not every one. The table lists around 2,000,000 clones, about 92% of them singletons, with 1.7% in the top ten. Terminally differentiated effector memory CD45RA+ cells were excluded from the naive CD8 cells, which were CD45RO-negative and positively selected for CCR7. The ends were cut back, 5 bases at V and 7 bases at J, with 9 bases in the middle. The CDR3 extends over 12 amino acids. Germline CDR1 and CDR2: SGHVS and FQNEAQ. This clone was picked up a small number of times. The antigen is undetermined.

The V and J genes are TRBV7-8 and TRBJ1-5; D gene ambiguous. The specimen was naive CD8+ T cells from PBMCs. The sequence came from a man younger than 35 in good health. Some clones in this sample may be carry-over from other donors' samples. The CDR3 loop is CASSPVRQPQHF. The DNA of the CDR3 is TGTGCCAGCAGCCCCGTGAGACAGCCCCAGCATTTT.